This TCR beta chain was identified in a study of T cell repertoires in cytomegalovirus infection. Study-wide context: Public TCR beta signatures indicated both CMV infection and matching HLA type.

Germline-derived CDR1 and CDR2 are MNHNY and SVGAGI (reference sequence). Trimming left V 0 bases short and J 3 bases short, with 9 bases between. CDR3 size: 15 residues. Overall study findings and caveats: Ex vivo responses were dominated by HLA-C-restricted CMV-specific TCR beta clonotypes. Of the TCR beta families, the public ones yielded a cumulative frequency that identified carriers of CMV plus the relevant HLA.

For this clonotype: Its target is unknown.

TCRdb called the reads again in MiXCR, with one record for every CDR3 protein. Found here are over 250,000 distinct CDR3 sequences, roughly 26% of them singletons; the top ten hold approximately 15%. Sequencing was done on a sample of PBMCs. The receptor was derived from a human donor in good health (CMV status not recorded). Some clones in this sample may be carry-over from other donors' samples. This sequence joins TRBV6-6 and TRBJ1-5, with D unresolved. This CDR3 reads CASSYSSQHNQPQHF. The CDR3 nucleotides are TGTGCCAGCAGTTACTCGAGCCAGCACAATCAGCCCCAGCATTTT.